This T cell receptor (beta chain) was captured in a study of blood T cell repertoires in COVID-19. For the study at large: Samples of COVID-19 (acute and convalescent) were obtained from the United States, Italy and Spain. PBMCs, B-cell-depleted T cells, or T cells provided the cDNA or gDNA that made up the material.

Clones were read by immunoSEQ multiplex PCR, and TCRdb kept only the in-frame ones, dropping some. The repertoire holds 200,000 to 250,000 clones, with under 90% as singletons. Clinical histories supplied by participants themselves formed the basis of cohort assignment. The V gene's germline CDR1 is LNHDA and CDR2 SQIVND (reference sequence). The CDR3 is made up of 15 amino acids. Trimming cost V 4 bases and J 0 bases, with 7 bases left between them. The source material was PBMCs or T cells enriched from blood (not recorded which). The chain employs TRBV19 and TRBJ2-6; D gene unclear. The sequence was obtained from a woman aged 45 to 65 with acute COVID-19. The CDR3 bases are TGTGCCAGTAGTACCGGTGGCTCTGGGGCCAACGTCCTGACTTTC. Translation gives CASSTGGSGANVLTF.